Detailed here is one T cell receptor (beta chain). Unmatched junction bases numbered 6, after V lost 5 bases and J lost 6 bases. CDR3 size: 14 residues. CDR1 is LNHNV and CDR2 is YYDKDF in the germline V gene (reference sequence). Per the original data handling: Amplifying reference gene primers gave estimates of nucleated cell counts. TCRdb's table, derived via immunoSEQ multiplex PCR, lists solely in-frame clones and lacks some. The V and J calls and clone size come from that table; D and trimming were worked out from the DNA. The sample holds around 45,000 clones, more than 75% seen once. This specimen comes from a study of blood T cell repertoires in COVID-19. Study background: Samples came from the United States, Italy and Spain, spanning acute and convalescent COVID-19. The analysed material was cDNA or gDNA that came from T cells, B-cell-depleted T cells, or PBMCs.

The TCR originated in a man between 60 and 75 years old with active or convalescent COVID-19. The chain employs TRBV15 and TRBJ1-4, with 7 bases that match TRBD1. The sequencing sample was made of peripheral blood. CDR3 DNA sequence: TGTGCCACCAGCGCTCGTACAGGGGATGAAAAACTGTTTTTT. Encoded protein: CATSARTGDEKLFF.